These 22 T cell receptor beta chains share one sample of origin, sequenced in a study of blood T cell repertoires in COVID-19. Profiling relied on immunoSEQ multiplex PCR, and the TCRdb table lists in-frame clones only, not all of them. The top ten hold about 4% of the sample, which has about 320,000 clones, around nine tenths seen once. What was sequenced was PBMCs or T cells enriched from blood (not recorded which). The receptors were sampled from a woman under 40 who had been exposed to COVID-19.

This sequence joins TRBV11-2 and TRBJ2-7, with D maybe TRBD2 (6 bases). The V end was cut by 5 bases, the J end by 3 bases, with 14 bases between. This CDR3 has 14 residues. From germline, CDR1 is SGHAT and CDR2 FQNNGV. DNA of the CDR3: TGTGCCAGCAGCCAGGGACTGATTTACTACGAGCAGTACTTC. Translating gives CASSQGLIYYEQYF.

The chain is built from TRBV7-2 and TRBJ2-3; 7 bases line up with TRBD2. V shed 7 bases, J shed 6 bases, and the junction held 13 bases outside the gene matches. CDR1 is SGHTA, CDR2 FQGNSA, per germline. The CDR3 runs 15 residues. The CDR3 DNA sequence: TGTGCCAGCACTCGGCTAGCGGACCCCAGGGATACGCAGTATTTT. Residues: CASTRLADPRDTQYF.

The chain couples TRBV13 to TRBJ2-7, with 7 nucleotides matching TRBD2. Germline V gene sequence: CDR1 PRHDT, CDR2 FYEKMQ (reference sequence). Trimming took 3 bases from V and 4 from J; bases not matched to a gene: 6. This CDR3 has 14 amino acids. The CDR3 region is CASSFGERGYEQYF. CDR3 nucleotides: TGTGCCAGCAGCTTCGGGGAGCGGGGATACGAGCAGTACTTC.

The V gene is TRBV9, the J gene TRBJ1-1; D gene uncertain. Germline CDR1 and CDR2: SGDLS and YYNGEE. Deletions cut 2 bases from V and 1 base from J, with 9 bases between. There are 14 residues in the CDR3. In DNA form, the CDR3 reads TGTGCCAGCAGCGTCGACTCCCGGAACACTGAAGCTTTCTTT. Translation: CASSVDSRNTEAFF.

This chain uses TRBV4-1 with TRBJ2-7, with D possibly TRBD1 on 6 matching bases. The CDR3 runs to 14 residues. CDR1 and CDR2 from the germline V gene are MGHRA and YSYEKL. V lost 1 base and J 3 bases, leaving 10 bases between the germline ends. CDR3: CASSQGGRGYEQYF. The DNA for the CDR3 is TGCGCCAGCAGCCAAGGGGGCAGGGGCTACGAGCAGTACTTC.

The chain joins TRBV6-4 to TRBJ2-7; D gene uncertain. The germline V gene encodes CDR1 MRHNA and CDR2 SNTAGT. The V end lost 5 bases, the J end lost 6 bases, and 14 bases lay between the germline ends. The CDR3 is made up of 13 amino acids. CDR3 sequence: CASSLSTWSEQYF. The CDR3 bases are TGTGCCAGCAGTCTGAGTACTTGGAGCGAGCAGTACTTC.

V and J are TRBV9 and TRBJ2-3, with 7 bases that match TRBD2. In germline, CDR1 is SGDLS, CDR2 YYNGEE. This CDR3 has 14 amino acids. The J segment lost 6 bases and the V segment lost 0 bases, leaving 4 bases of the junction unmatched. The CDR3 loop reads CASSVVAGEDTQYF. In nucleotides, the CDR3 is TGTGCCAGCAGCGTAGTGGCGGGGGAGGATACGCAGTATTTT.

The rearrangement links TRBV7-9 to TRBJ1-3; D ambiguous. CDR1 and CDR2 (germline): SEHNR, FQNEAQ (reference sequence). Trimming took 2 bases from V and 4 from J, leaving 21 bases between them. The length of the CDR3 is 18 residues. The CDR3 loop is CASSLTYYLADQGNTIYF. CDR3 nucleotide sequence: TGTGCCAGCAGCTTAACCTACTATCTAGCGGATCAGGGAAACACCATATATTTT.

The chain employs TRBV28 and TRBJ2-5; 9 nucleotides align to TRBD1. Germline loops: CDR1 MDHEN, CDR2 SYDVKM. The CDR3 consists of 17 residues. V lost 3 bases to trimming and J lost 5 bases; unmatched junction nucleotides: 13. The CDR3 DNA reads as TGTGCCAGCAGTTTTCCCCCCCCGGGACAGGGTTCGGAGACCCAGTACTTC. This gives the protein CASSFPPPGQGSETQYF. The variable domain in full, with the rest retrieved from reference TRBV28 and TRBJ2-5, is DVKVTQSSRYLVKRTGEKVFLECVQDMDHENMFWYRQDPGLGLRLIYFSYDVKMKEKGDIPEGYSVSREKKERFSLILESASTNQTSMYLCASSFPPPGQGSETQYFGPGTRLLVL.

This clone was recorded once. The rearrangement links TRBV12-3 or TRBV12-4 to TRBJ1-3; D remains ambiguous. Trimming cost V 8 bases and J 2 bases, with 10 bases left between them. The CDR3 totals 13 residues. The CDR3 is CASGRTAGNTIYF. The DNA of the CDR3 is TGTGCCAGCGGGCGAACAGCTGGAAACACCATATATTTT.

This chain joins TRBV27 and TRBJ1-2, with D tentatively TRBD1 (6 bases). Deletions cut 6 bases from V and 4 bases from J, with 12 bases between. Germline-derived CDR1 and CDR2 are MNHEY and SMNVEV (reference sequence). The CDR3 sequence is 13 residues long. In nucleotides, the CDR3 is TGTGCCAGCAGCCCCAGGGGCCTCTATGGCTACACCTTC. Translated: CASSPRGLYGYTF.

The chain combines TRBV2 with TRBJ2-5; 7 nucleotides line up with TRBD2. The CDR3 has 14 residues. CDR1 is SNHLY, CDR2 FYNNEI, per germline. Germline trimming cut 3 bases from V and 5 bases from J; bases unmatched to any gene: 6. The CDR3 is CASSDPQGGETQYF. The CDR3 DNA reads TGTGCCAGCAGTGACCCCCAGGGAGGGGAGACCCAGTACTTC.

The chain couples TRBV5-1 to TRBJ1-6, with TRBD1 identical over 9 bases. V lost 0 bases, J lost 0 bases, and 4 bases stayed unmatched. There are 18 residues in the CDR3. Germline V CDR1 and CDR2: SGHRS, YFSETQ. The CDR3 loop is CASSLVQGASSYNSPLHF. CDR3 nucleotide sequence: TGCGCCAGCAGCTTGGTACAGGGGGCTTCCTCCTATAATTCACCCCTCCACTTT. The whole variable domain, filled in from reference TRBV5-1 and TRBJ1-6, reads KAGVTQTPRYLIKTRGQQVTLSCSPISGHRSVSWYQQTPGQGLQFLFEYFSETQRNKGNFPGRFSGRQFSNSRSEMNVSTLELGDSALYLCASSLVQGASSYNSPLHFGNGTRLTVT.

This clone showed up just once. The chain is built from TRBV15 and TRBJ2-7; tentative D call: TRBD1 (5 bases). The length of the CDR3 is 17 residues. V lost 3 bases and J lost 0, with 18 bases in between. The germline gives CDR1 LNHNV, CDR2 YYDKDF (reference sequence). The CDR3 loop is CATSRGFSTVSSYEQYF. DNA for the CDR3: TGTGCCACCAGCAGGGGCTTTTCGACAGTTTCCTCCTACGAGCAGTACTTC.

V gene TRBV5-5 combines with J gene TRBJ1-2; 9 nucleotides line up with TRBD1. The germline V gene has CDR1 SGHKS and CDR2 YYEKEE (reference sequence). V trimming: 4 bases; J trimming: 0 bases; junction bases outside the gene matches: 4. CDR3 length: 15 residues. DNA for the CDR3: TGTGCCAGCAGCGGGGGGGACAGGGCTAACTATGGCTACACCTTC. It yields the protein CASSGGDRANYGYTF.

V usage is TRBV3-1 (or the pseudogene TRBV3-2) and J usage is TRBJ2-7, with TRBD1 matching over 8 bases. From germline, CDR1 is LGHDT and CDR2 YNNKEL (reference sequence). V was pared by 2 bases and J by 6 bases, with 12 bases of the junction left unmatched. The CDR3 contains 16 residues. The CDR3 coding sequence is TGTGCCAGCAGCCAAAGATGGCGGCAGGGGGCTAGCGAGCAGTACTTC. Amino acid sequence: CASSQRWRQGASEQYF.

The V and J genes are TRBV5-1 and TRBJ2-3; D might be TRBD2 (5 bases). V dropped 0 bases and J dropped 0 bases, with 8 bases sitting between them. This CDR3 contains 15 residues. Germline-derived CDR1 and CDR2 are SGHRS and YFSETQ. The CDR3 reads CASSLGTPSTDTQYF. CDR3 sequence (DNA): TGCGCCAGCAGCTTGGGGACTCCTAGCACAGATACGCAGTATTTT.

The gene calls are TRBV5-1 and TRBJ2-1; 7 bases map to TRBD2. The V and J ends lost 3 bases and 8 bases, in that order; junction bases with no gene match: 14. This CDR3 is built from 16 residues. Germline-derived CDR1 and CDR2 are SGHRS and YFSETQ. The chain's CDR3 is CASSYRTPGSGDEQFF. The DNA for the CDR3 is TGCGCCAGCAGCTACCGGACTCCCGGGAGCGGGGATGAGCAGTTCTTC.

The chain recombines TRBV5-3 with TRBJ2-3; TRBD2 aligns across 13 bases. TRBV5-3 is treated as an ORF (open reading frame) with a function not yet certain. J was trimmed by 5 bases and V by 3 bases; bases with no gene match: 6. The CDR3 totals 16 residues. The CDR3 protein is CARSSGLAGPGDTQYF. In nucleotides, the CDR3 is TGTGCCAGAAGCTCGGGACTAGCGGGGCCTGGAGATACGCAGTATTTT.

V gene TRBV7-9 combines with J gene TRBJ2-7; 7 nucleotides line up with TRBD1. This CDR3 comprises 16 residues. Germline CDR1 reads SEHNR; CDR2 reads FQNEAQ (reference sequence). Trimming at V came to 1 base and at J to 4 bases, leaving 10 bases not matched to a gene. The CDR3 nucleotides read TGTGCCAGCAGCTTAGGTTGGCCGAGGGGGCTTTACGAGCAGTACTTC. Its protein is CASSLGWPRGLYEQYF.

The chain employs TRBV19 and TRBJ2-5; D not certain. This CDR3 contains 14 residues. Deletions cut 2 bases from V and 2 bases from J, with 9 bases between. Germline CDR1 and CDR2: LNHDA and SQIVND (reference sequence). The chain's CDR3 is CASSIQMTQETQYF. CDR3 DNA: TGTGCCAGTAGTATACAGATGACACAAGAGACCCAGTACTTC.

The chain carries TRBV1 and TRBJ2-1; the table's D call, TRBD2, has no DNA check behind it. TRBV1 is marked as a pseudogene. The length of the CDR3 is 13 residues. Here the CDR3 DNA reads TGCACCAGCAGCCCTCAATCGGGGGGCGCGGGGTTCTTC. Protein sequence: CTSSPQSGGAGFF.